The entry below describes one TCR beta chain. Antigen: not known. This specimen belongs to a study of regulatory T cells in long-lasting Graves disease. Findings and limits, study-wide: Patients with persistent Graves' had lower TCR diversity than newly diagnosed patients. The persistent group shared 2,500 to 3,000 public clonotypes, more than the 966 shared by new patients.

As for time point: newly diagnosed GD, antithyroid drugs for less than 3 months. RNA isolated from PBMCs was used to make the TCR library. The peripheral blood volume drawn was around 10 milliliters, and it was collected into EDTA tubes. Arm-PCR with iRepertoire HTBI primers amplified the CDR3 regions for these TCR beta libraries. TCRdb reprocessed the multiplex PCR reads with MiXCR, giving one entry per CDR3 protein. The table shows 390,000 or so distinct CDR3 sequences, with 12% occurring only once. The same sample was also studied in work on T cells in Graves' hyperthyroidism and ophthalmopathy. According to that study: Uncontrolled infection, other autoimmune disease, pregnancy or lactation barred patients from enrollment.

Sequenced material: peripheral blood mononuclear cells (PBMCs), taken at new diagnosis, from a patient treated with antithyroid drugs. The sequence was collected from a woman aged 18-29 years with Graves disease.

The CDR3 nucleotides are TGCGCCAGCAGCCAAGAGTGGGGGGCACTTAATGAGCAGTTCTTC. This sequence encodes CASSQEWGALNEQFF. The chain joins TRBV4-1 to TRBJ2-1, with D possibly being TRBD1 or TRBD2 (6 bases each). Germline V gives CDR1 MGHRA, CDR2 YSYEKL. The CDR3 contains 15 residues. Trimming left V 0 bases short and J 7 bases short, with 13 bases between.